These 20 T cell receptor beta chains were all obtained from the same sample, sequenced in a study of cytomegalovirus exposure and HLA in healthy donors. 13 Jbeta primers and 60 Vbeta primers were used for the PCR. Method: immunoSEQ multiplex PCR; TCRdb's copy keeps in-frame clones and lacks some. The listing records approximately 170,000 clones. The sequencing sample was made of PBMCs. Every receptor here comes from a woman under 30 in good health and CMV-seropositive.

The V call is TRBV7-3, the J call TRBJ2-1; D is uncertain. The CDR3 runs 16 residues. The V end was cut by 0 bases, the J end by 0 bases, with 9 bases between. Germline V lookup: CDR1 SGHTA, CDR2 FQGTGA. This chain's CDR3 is CASSLTATRSYNEQFF. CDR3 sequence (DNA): TGTGCCAGCAGCTTAACGGCAACCCGCTCCTACAATGAGCAGTTCTTC.

The CDR3: CASSPYDRGNEKLFF. CDR3 nucleotides: TGTGCCAGTAGTCCATACGACAGGGGGAATGAAAAACTGTTTTTT. The V and J genes are TRBV19 and TRBJ1-4; TRBD1 agrees at 9 bases. CDR1 and CDR2 from the germline V gene are LNHDA and SQIVND (reference sequence). This CDR3 region has 15 residues. V trimming: 5 bases; J trimming: 5 bases; junction bases outside the gene matches: 6.

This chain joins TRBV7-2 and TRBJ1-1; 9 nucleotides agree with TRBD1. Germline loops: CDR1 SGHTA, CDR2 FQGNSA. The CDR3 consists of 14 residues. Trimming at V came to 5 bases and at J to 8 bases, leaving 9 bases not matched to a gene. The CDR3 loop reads CASSIDRGSAEAFF. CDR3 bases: TGTGCCAGCAGCATCGACAGGGGGTCCGCGGAAGCTTTCTTT.

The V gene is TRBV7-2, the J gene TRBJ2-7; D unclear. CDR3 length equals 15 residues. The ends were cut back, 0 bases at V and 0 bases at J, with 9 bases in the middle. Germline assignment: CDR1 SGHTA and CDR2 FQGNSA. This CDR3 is CASSLAHVSSYEQYF. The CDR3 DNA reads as TGTGCCAGCAGCTTAGCCCACGTGAGCTCCTACGAGCAGTACTTC. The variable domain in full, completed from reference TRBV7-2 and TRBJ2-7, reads GAGVSQSPSNKVTEKGKDVELRCDPISGHTALYWYRQSLGQGLEFLIYFQGNSAPDKSGLPSDRFSAERTGGSVSTLTIQRTQQEDSAVYLCASSLAHVSSYEQYFGPGTRLTVT.

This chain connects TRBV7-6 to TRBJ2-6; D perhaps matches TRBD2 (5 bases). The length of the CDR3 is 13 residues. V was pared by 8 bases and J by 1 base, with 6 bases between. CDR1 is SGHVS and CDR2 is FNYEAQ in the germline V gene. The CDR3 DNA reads TGTGCCAGCGGACTTTCTGGGGCCAACGTCCTGACTTTC. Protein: CASGLSGANVLTF.

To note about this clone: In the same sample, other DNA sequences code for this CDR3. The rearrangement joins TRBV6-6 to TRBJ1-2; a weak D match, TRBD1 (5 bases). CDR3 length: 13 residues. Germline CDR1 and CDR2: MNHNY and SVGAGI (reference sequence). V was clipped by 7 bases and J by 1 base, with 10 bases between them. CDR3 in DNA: TGTGCCAGCACTCGGGGGGGTAACTATGGCTACACCTTC. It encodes CASTRGGNYGYTF.

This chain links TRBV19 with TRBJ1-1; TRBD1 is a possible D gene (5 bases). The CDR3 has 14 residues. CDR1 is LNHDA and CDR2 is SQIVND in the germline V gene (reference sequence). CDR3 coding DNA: TGTGTCCTCCCGGGACTCCCGCCGAACACTGAAGCTTTCTTT. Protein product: CVLPGLPPNTEAFF.

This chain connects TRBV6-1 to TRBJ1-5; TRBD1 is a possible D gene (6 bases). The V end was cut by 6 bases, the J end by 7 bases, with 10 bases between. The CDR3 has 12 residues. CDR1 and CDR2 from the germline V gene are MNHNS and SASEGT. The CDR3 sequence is CASRTGNQPQHF. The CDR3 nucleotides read TGTGCCAGCAGAACAGGGAACCAGCCCCAGCATTTT.

CDR3 protein: CASSLASGSGDTQYF. The CDR3 coding sequence is TGTGCCAGCAGCTTGGCGTCGGGTAGCGGAGATACGCAGTATTTT. The chain uses TRBV5-6 and TRBJ2-3; D is perhaps TRBD2 (6 bases). Per germline, CDR1 SGHDT and CDR2 YYEEEE. V was clipped by 0 bases and J by 5 bases, with 13 bases between them. This CDR3 spans 15 amino acids.

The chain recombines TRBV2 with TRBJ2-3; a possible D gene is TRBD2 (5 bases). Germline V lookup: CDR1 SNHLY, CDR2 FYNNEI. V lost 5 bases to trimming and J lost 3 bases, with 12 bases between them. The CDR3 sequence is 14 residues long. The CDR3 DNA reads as TGTGCCAGCAGTCGGGATTCCCGGACAGATACGCAGTATTTT. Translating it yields CASSRDSRTDTQYF.

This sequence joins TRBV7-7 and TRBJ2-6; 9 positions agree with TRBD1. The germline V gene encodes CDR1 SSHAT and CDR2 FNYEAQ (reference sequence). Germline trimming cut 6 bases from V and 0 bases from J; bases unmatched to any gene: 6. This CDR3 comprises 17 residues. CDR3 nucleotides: TGTGCCAGCAGTGCCGGGACAGGGATCTCTGGGGCCAACGTCCTGACTTTC. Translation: CASSAGTGISGANVLTF.

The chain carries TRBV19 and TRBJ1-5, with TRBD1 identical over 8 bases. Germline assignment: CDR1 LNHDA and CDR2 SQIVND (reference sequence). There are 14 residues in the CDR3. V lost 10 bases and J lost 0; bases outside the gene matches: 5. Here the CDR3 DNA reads TGTGCCACCGGGACAGGCGATAGCAATCAGCCCCAGCATTTT. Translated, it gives CATGTGDSNQPQHF.

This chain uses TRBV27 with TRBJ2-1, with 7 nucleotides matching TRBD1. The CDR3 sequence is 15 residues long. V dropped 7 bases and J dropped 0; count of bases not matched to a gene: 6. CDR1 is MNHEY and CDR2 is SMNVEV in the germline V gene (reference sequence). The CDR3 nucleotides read TGTGCCAGCAACAGGGGCCAAAGCTCCTACAATGAGCAGTTCTTC. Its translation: CASNRGQSSYNEQFF.

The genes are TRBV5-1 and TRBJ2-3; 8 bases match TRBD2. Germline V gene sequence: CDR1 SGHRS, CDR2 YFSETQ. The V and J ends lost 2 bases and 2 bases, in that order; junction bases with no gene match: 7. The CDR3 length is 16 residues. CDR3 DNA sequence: TGCGCCAGCAGCTTTTCGGGGGGGTATCACACAGATACGCAGTATTTT. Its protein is CASSFSGGYHTDTQYF.

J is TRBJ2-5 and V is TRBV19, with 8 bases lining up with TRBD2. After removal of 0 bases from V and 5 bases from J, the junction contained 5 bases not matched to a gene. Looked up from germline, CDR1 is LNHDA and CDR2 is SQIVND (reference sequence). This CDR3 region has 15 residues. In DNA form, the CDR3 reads TGTGCCAGTAGTATAGATCGGGGGGGAGTGGAGACCCAGTACTTC. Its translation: CASSIDRGGVETQYF.

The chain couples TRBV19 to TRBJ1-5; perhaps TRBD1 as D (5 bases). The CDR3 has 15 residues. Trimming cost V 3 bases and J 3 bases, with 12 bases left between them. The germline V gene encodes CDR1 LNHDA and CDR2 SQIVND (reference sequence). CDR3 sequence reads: CASSILLRVNQPQHF. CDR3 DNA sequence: TGTGCCAGTAGTATTCTGCTCAGGGTCAATCAGCCCCAGCATTTT.

The CDR3 coding sequence is TGCGCCAGTACCGACCGGGACAGGAACACTGAAGCTTTCTTT. Translation: CASTDRDRNTEAFF. The genes are TRBV5-1 and TRBJ1-1; TRBD1 matches 7 bases. The CDR3 covers 14 residues. The junction had 8 bases not matched to a gene; V was cut back by 8 bases and J by 1 base. Germline V CDR1 and CDR2: SGHRS, YFSETQ.

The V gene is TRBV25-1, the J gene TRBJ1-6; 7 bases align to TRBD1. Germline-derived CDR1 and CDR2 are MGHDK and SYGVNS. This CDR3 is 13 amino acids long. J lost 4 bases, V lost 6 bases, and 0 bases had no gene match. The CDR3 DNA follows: TGTGCCAGCAGGGGACAGTATAATTCACCCCTCCACTTT. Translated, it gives CASRGQYNSPLHF.

CDR3 sequence: CASSSGTGAGELFF. The CDR3 DNA reads as TGCGCCAGCAGCTCCGGGACAGGGGCCGGGGAGCTGTTTTTT. This chain uses TRBV5-1 with TRBJ2-2, with 10 bases identical to TRBD1. There are 14 residues in the CDR3. Germline V CDR1 and CDR2: SGHRS, YFSETQ. Unmatched junction bases numbered 2, after V lost 3 bases and J lost 6 bases.

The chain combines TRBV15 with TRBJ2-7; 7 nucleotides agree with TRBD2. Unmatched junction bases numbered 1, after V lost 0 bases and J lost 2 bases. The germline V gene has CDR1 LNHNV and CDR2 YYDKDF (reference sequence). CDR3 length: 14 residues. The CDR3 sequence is CATSREGGTYEQYF. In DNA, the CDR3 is TGTGCCACCAGCAGAGAGGGAGGGACCTACGAGCAGTACTTC.